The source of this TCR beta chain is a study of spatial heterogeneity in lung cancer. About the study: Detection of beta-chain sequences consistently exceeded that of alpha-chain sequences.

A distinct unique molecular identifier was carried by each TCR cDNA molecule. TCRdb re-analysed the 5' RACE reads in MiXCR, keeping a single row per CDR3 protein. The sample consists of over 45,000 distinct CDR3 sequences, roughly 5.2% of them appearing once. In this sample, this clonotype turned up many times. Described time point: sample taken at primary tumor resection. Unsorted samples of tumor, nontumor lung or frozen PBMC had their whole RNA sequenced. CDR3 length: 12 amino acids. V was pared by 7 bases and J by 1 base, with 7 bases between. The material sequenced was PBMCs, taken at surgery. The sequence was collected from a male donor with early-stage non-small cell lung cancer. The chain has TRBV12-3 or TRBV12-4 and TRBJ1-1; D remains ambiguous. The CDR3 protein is CASIGGNTEAFF. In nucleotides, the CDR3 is TGTGCCAGCATCGGAGGGAACACTGAAGCTTTCTTT.